This is a list of T cell receptor beta chains from one sample in a study of cytomegalovirus exposure and HLA in healthy donors. Clones were read by immunoSEQ multiplex PCR, and TCRdb kept only the in-frame ones, dropping some. Of roughly 80,000 clones listed, roughly 90% were seen once; the top ten hold 2% to 2.5%. Sequencing input: PBMCs. The receptors here all came from a young man in good health and CMV-seronegative. The CDR3 runs from the conserved cysteine through the conserved F or W. The D gene is left open where the match is weak. Size is omitted from some rows. Given values are once, few, many or a class for expanded clones.

size,D,J,V,CDR3,DNA
.,TRBD1,TRBJ2-2,TRBV19,CASSIEGRGTGELFF,TGTGCCAGTAGTATAGAGGGCAGGGGGACCGGGGAGCTGTTTTTT
.,.,TRBJ2-1,TRBV21-1,CASSKHEETHRSDEQFF,TGTGCCAGCAGCAAACACGAAGAGACTCACCGTTCGGATGAGCAGTTCTTC
.,TRBD2,TRBJ2-7,TRBV7-9,CASSSGLAGYEQYF,TGTGCCAGCAGCTCCGGACTAGCTGGCTACGAGCAGTACTTC
.,.,TRBJ1-1,TRBV6-5,CASSLMTEMNTEAFF,TGTGCCAGCAGTCTAATGACAGAAATGAACACTGAAGCTTTCTTT
.,TRBD2,TRBJ2-1,TRBV28,CASSLLAGEGNEQFF,TGTGCCAGCAGTTTGTTAGCGGGAGAGGGCAATGAGCAGTTCTTC
.,.,TRBJ1-4,TRBV7-2,CASSLVTGTNEKLFF,TGTGCCAGCAGCTTAGTGACGGGAACTAATGAAAAACTGTTTTTT
.,.,TRBJ2-5,TRBV5-4,CASSLSLRGQETQYF,TGTGCCAGCAGCTTGTCGCTGCGGGGTCAAGAGACCCAGTACTTC
.,TRBD1,TRBJ1-4,TRBV6-1,CASRDRVNEKLFF,TGTGCCAGCAGAGACAGGGTTAATGAAAAACTGTTTTTT
.,TRBD2,TRBJ2-3,TRBV10-3,CAISDTLSGGTDTQYF,TGTGCCATCAGTGATACCCTGAGCGGGGGAACAGATACGCAGTATTTT
.,.,TRBJ1-2,TRBV19,CASSIAAEGGYTF,TGTGCCAGTAGTATTGCGGCAGAGGGCGGCTACACCTTC
.,TRBD2,TRBJ2-1,TRBV5-1,CASSPSLGGVHNEQFF,TGCGCCAGCAGCCCTTCGCTCGGGGGGGTTCACAATGAGCAGTTCTTC
once,TRBD1,TRBJ1-6,TRBV10-3,CAISDMDRGPSSYNSPLHF,TGTGCCATCAGTGACATGGACAGGGGGCCCAGCTCCTATAATTCACCCCTCCACTTT
.,.,TRBJ1-2,TRBV5-4,CASSHRTLNPNYGYTF,TGTGCCAGCAGCCACCGGACACTGAATCCTAACTATGGCTACACCTTC
once,TRBD1,TRBJ2-1,TRBV10-3,CAISTTGALEEQFF,TGTGCCATCAGCACGACAGGGGCCCTGGAGGAGCAGTTCTTC
.,TRBD1,TRBJ1-4,TRBV19,CASSPGTGVRNEKLFF,TGTGCCAGTAGTCCCGGGACAGGGGTTCGGAATGAAAAACTGTTTTTT
.,.,TRBJ1-2,TRBV6-1,CASSLNREDGYTF,TGTGCCAGCAGTTTAAACAGGGAAGATGGCTACACCTTC
.,.,TRBJ1-3,TRBV18,CASSPAGNTIYF,TGTGCCAGCTCACCGGCCGGAAACACCATATATTTT
.,.,TRBJ1-4,TRBV25-1,CASIGSSNEKLFF,TGTGCCAGCATCGGGTCCTCTAATGAAAAACTGTTTTTT
.,TRBD1,TRBJ2-7,TRBV6-5,CASSVDRVREQYF,TGTGCCAGCAGTGTGGACAGGGTGCGCGAGCAGTACTTC
.,TRBD1,TRBJ2-2,TRBV27,CASSYSQTGRITGELFF,TGTGCCAGCAGTTATTCTCAGACAGGGCGCATCACCGGGGAGCTGTTTTTT
.,.,TRBJ2-3,TRBV5-8,CASSLRQGPLTDTQYF,TGTGCCAGCAGCTTACGGCAGGGGCCCCTCACAGATACGCAGTATTTT
once,TRBD1,TRBJ2-3,TRBV7-7,CASSFGTGSGATDTQYF,TGTGCTAGCAGCTTCGGGACAGGGTCAGGGGCCACAGATACGCAGTATTTT
.,.,TRBJ2-7,TRBV27,CASSSFYEQYF,TGTGCCAGCAGTTCTTTCTACGAGCAGTACTTC
.,.,TRBJ2-7,TRBV18,CASSPRRLASYEQYF,TGTGCCAGCTCACCAAGGCGGCTTGCCTCCTACGAGCAGTACTTC
.,TRBD2,TRBJ2-7,TRBV6-5,CASTPGLAGSEQYF,TGTGCCAGCACCCCTGGACTAGCGGGGTCCGAGCAGTACTTC
.,.,TRBJ2-7,TRBV6-5,CASSYSFAAYEQYF,TGTGCCAGCAGTTACTCGTTTGCGGCCTACGAGCAGTACTTC
.,TRBD2,TRBJ2-1,TRBV29-1,CSAGTSGYNEQFF,TGCAGCGCCGGGACTAGCGGATACAATGAGCAGTTCTTC
.,TRBD2,TRBJ2-3,TRBV9,CASSEEVRLAGADTQYF,TGTGCCAGCAGCGAGGAGGTTAGACTAGCGGGAGCAGATACGCAGTATTTT
.,TRBD2,TRBJ2-2,TRBV4-2,CASSPLAGGSNGELFF,TGTGCCAGCAGCCCATTAGCGGGGGGTTCTAACGGGGAGCTGTTTTTT
.,.,TRBJ2-4,TRBV9,CASSEQGLLAKNIQYF,TGTGCCAGCAGCGAACAGGGTTTACTAGCCAAAAACATTCAGTACTTC
.,TRBD1,TRBJ2-3,TRBV5-4,CASSLGTGADTQYF,TGTGCCAGCAGCTTGGGGACAGGGGCAGATACGCAGTATTTT
.,.,TRBJ2-5,TRBV11-2,CASSLGLEETQYF,TGTGCCAGCAGCTTGGGGCTAGAAGAGACCCAGTACTTC
.,.,TRBJ2-7,TRBV25-1,CASSEYGSGIDEQYF,TGTGCCAGCAGTGAATATGGCTCGGGAATCGACGAGCAGTACTTC
.,.,TRBJ1-4,TRBV6-5,CASSYTRRYEKLFF,TGTGCCAGCAGTTACACTCGAAGATATGAAAAACTGTTTTTT
.,.,TRBJ2-5,TRBV28,CASSLGVVGKETQYF,TGTGCCAGCAGCCTCGGCGTGGTCGGGAAAGAGACCCAGTACTTC
.,TRBD2,TRBJ2-3,TRBV11-2,CASSSSGGAGNTQYF,TGTGCCAGCAGCTCTAGCGGGGGGGCCGGGAATACGCAGTATTTT
.,TRBD1,TRBJ1-1,TRBV7-8,CASSHGTGGREAFF,TGTGCCAGCAGCCACGGGACAGGGGGCAGGGAAGCTTTCTTT
.,.,TRBJ2-7,TRBV29-1,CSASQGNPYEQYF,TGCAGCGCATCACAGGGAAATCCCTACGAGCAGTACTTC